By share, the clone carrying this T cell receptor delta chain counts as large. The source of the sample is a study of gamma-delta T cells after stem cell transplantation. With CATT, TCRdb re-called clones from the RT-PCR reads. Seen here are thousands of delta-chain clones, around a fifth observed once, and the top ten hold around 8.4%. CDR3 length: 13 residues. Germline V gives CDR1 GEAIGNYY, CDR2 EKD. V was pared by 5 bases and J by 0 bases, with 9 bases between. The rearrangement links TRDV2 to TRDJ1; tentatively, D is TRDD3 (5 bases). The sample was gamma-delta T cells. The receptor was isolated from a human donor. It is not recorded whose cells these are; they may come from a transplant donor. The CDR3 nucleotides read TGTGCCTGTGGACCGGGGGACACCGATAAACTCATCTTT. The encoded protein is CACGPGDTDKLIF.